This section outlines one TCR beta chain sequence together with its context. This CDR3 is 13 amino acids long. From germline, CDR1 is MDHEN and CDR2 SYDVKM. V lost 5 bases and J lost 8, with 15 bases in between. Repertoires were generated with immunoSEQ multiplex PCR, while TCRdb's copy carries only in-frame clones and drops some. The table lists 200,000 to 250,000 clones, 83% of them singletons. The data originate from a study of blood T cell repertoires in COVID-19. The Seattle patients joined while their infection was active and were tracked longitudinally afterward. The chain couples TRBV28 to TRBJ1-2; TRBD1 might be the D (6 bases). The sequenced sample consisted of peripheral blood. The sequence came from a woman younger than 45 with COVID-19, enrolled during active disease. CDR3 bases: TGTGCCAGCAGTACGGGGGGGGCGACCGGCTACACCTTC. The encoded protein is CASSTGGATGYTF.